Each of the 28 T cell receptor beta chains below was sequenced from the same sample in a study of cytomegalovirus exposure and HLA in healthy donors. This PCR relied on a set of 60 Vbeta primers and 13 Jbeta primers. Generated by immunoSEQ multiplex PCR, the TCRdb table keeps only in-frame clones and is missing some. The sample records some 170,000 clones, 75% being singletons. The sequenced material came from PBMCs. Receptor source: a woman aged 45-59 years in good health and CMV-seropositive.

This rearrangement joins TRBV7-9 to TRBJ1-2, with a possible D match to TRBD1 (5 bases). V was shortened by 5 bases and J by 8 bases, with 12 bases between the two germline ends. The CDR3 loop spans 12 amino acids. From germline, CDR1 is SEHNR and CDR2 FQNEAQ (reference sequence). The CDR3 sequence: CASSPGGGGYTF. As DNA, the CDR3 is TGTGCCAGCAGCCCGGGGGGGGGAGGCTACACCTTC.

The chain combines TRBV9 with TRBJ1-1, with 9 bases matching TRBD1. Trimming took 2 bases from V and 4 from J; bases not matched to a gene: 6. The CDR3 loop spans 15 amino acids. Looked up from germline, CDR1 is SGDLS and CDR2 is YYNGEE. In DNA, the CDR3 is TGTGCCAGCAGCGTCGCCCCGACAGGGGGCACTGAAGCTTTCTTT. It codes for CASSVAPTGGTEAFF.

This clone has ten or more counts. The rearrangement uses TRBV7-3 and TRBJ2-3, with D possibly TRBD2 on 6 matching bases. With 4 bases removed from V and 6 bases from J, the gap between germline ends came to 17 bases. Germline V gene lookup returns CDR1 SGHTA and CDR2 FQGTGA. CDR3 size: 15 residues. The CDR3 sequence: CASSSDRGLVDTQYF. CDR3 nucleotide sequence: TGTGCCAGCAGCTCGGACCGGGGACTGGTGGATACGCAGTATTTT.

In its sample, this clone was seen a few times. The genes are TRBV5-6 and TRBJ1-4; 7 positions match TRBD1. This CDR3 spans 15 amino acids. V gave up 4 bases and J gave up 5 bases; unmatched junction bases: 8. In germline, CDR1 is SGHDT, CDR2 YYEEEE. The CDR3 nucleotides are TGTGCCAGCAGCCAGGGGACAGTACGAAATGAAAAACTGTTTTTT. It specifies CASSQGTVRNEKLFF.

The count of this clone is one. The rearrangement joins TRBV5-1 to TRBJ2-7, with D possibly being TRBD1 (5 bases). Trimming left V 3 bases short and J 0 bases short, with 16 bases between. This CDR3 has 16 residues. The V gene's germline CDR1 is SGHRS and CDR2 YFSETQ. DNA of the CDR3: TGCGCCAGCAGCTCGACCCCGACAGAGAGCTCCTACGAGCAGTACTTC. This sequence encodes CASSSTPTESSYEQYF.

The chain joins TRBV6-5 to TRBJ1-1, with no clear D. Trimming left V 4 bases short and J 1 base short, with 7 bases between. Germline V lookup: CDR1 MNHEY, CDR2 SVGAGI. This CDR3 region has 13 residues. The CDR3 reads CASSFAENTEAFF. The CDR3 nucleotides are TGTGCCAGCAGTTTCGCGGAGAACACTGAAGCTTTCTTT.

In DNA, the CDR3 is TGTGCCAGCAGCTTCAACGGGGAAATCTATGGCTACACCTTC. It specifies CASSFNGEIYGYTF. The V gene is TRBV5-4, the J gene TRBJ1-2, with D hard to call. This CDR3 comprises 14 residues. Germline V gene sequence: CDR1 SGHNT, CDR2 YYREEE (reference sequence). V lost 2 bases to trimming and J lost 4 bases, with 12 bases between them. Full variable domain (outside the CDR3, taken from reference TRBV5-4 and TRBJ1-2): ETGVTQSPTHLIKTRGQQVTLRCSSQSGHNTVSWYQQALGQGPQFIFQYYREEENGRGNFPPRFSGLQFPNYSSELNVNALELDDSALYLCASSFNGEIYGYTFGSGTRLTVV.

V usage is TRBV5-6 and J usage is TRBJ1-2; 8 bases match TRBD1. V lost 3 bases to trimming and J lost 4 bases; unmatched junction nucleotides: 2. Germline values: CDR1 SGHDT, CDR2 YYEEEE. The CDR3 has 13 residues. The CDR3 here is CASSSGGGYGYTF. The CDR3 DNA reads as TGTGCCAGCAGCTCAGGGGGCGGCTATGGCTACACCTTC. The complete variable domain, with remaining parts taken from reference TRBV5-6 and TRBJ1-2, reads DAGVTQSPTHLIKTRGQQVTLRCSPKSGHDTVSWYQQALGQGPQFIFQYYEEEERQRGNFPDRFSGHQFPNYSSELNVNALLLGDSALYLCASSSGGGYGYTFGSGTRLTVV.

The chain has TRBV4-2 and TRBJ1-6; no firm D call. Germline V gene lookup returns CDR1 LGHNA and CDR2 YNFKEQ. CDR3 length: 18 amino acids. The V gene lost 0 bases and the J gene lost 0 bases, with 12 bases spanning the gap. The CDR3 sequence: CASSQDTPEGSYNSPLHF. The DNA of the CDR3 is TGTGCCAGCAGCCAAGATACCCCTGAGGGCTCCTATAATTCACCCCTCCACTTT.

This chain connects TRBV9 to TRBJ2-5; 7 bases are shared with TRBD2. Germline CDR1 is SGDLS and CDR2 is YYNGEE. The CDR3 totals 14 residues. V lost 0 bases to trimming and J lost 5 bases; unmatched junction nucleotides: 4. This CDR3 is CASSVGWGGETQYF. CDR3 DNA sequence: TGTGCCAGCAGCGTAGGTTGGGGGGGGGAGACCCAGTACTTC. Full variable domain (outside the CDR3, taken from reference TRBV9 and TRBJ2-5): DSGVTQTPKHLITATGQRVTLRCSPRSGDLSVYWYQQSLDQGLQFLIQYYNGEERAKGNILERFSAQQFPDLHSELNLSSLELGDSALYFCASSVGWGGETQYFGPGTRLLVL.

This chain connects TRBV5-6 to TRBJ1-1; D is unresolved. V was pared by 3 bases and J by 1 base, with 7 bases between. Germline loops: CDR1 SGHDT, CDR2 YYEEEE. This CDR3 has 13 amino acids. The CDR3 region is CASSSDKNTEAFF. CDR3 in DNA: TGTGCCAGCAGCTCAGACAAGAACACTGAAGCTTTCTTT.

The V and J genes are TRBV7-3 and TRBJ2-2, with a weak D call TRBD2 (7 bases). The germline gives CDR1 SGHTA, CDR2 FQGTGA. The CDR3 has 13 amino acids. The germline V and J ends were trimmed by 6 bases and 5 bases, with 10 bases remaining between them. The CDR3 reads CASRGGGTGELFF. DNA for the CDR3: TGTGCCAGCAGAGGGGGAGGGACCGGGGAGCTGTTTTTT.

This chain connects TRBV20-1 to TRBJ1-1; D unclear. In germline, CDR1 is DFQATT, CDR2 SNEGSKA (reference sequence). V was cut by 5 bases and J by 7 bases, with 11 bases left in between. This CDR3 region has 11 residues. CDR3 DNA sequence: TGCAGTGCTGCCCTCGGGATTGAAGCTTTCTTT. Residues: CSAALGIEAFF.

This clone was seen once. V and J are TRBV27 and TRBJ2-1; TRBD2 aligns across 10 bases. Germline V CDR1 and CDR2: MNHEY, SMNVEV (reference sequence). V lost 5 bases, J lost 4 bases, and 5 bases stayed unmatched. The CDR3 extends over 15 amino acids. The chain's CDR3 is CASSTSGGGYNEQFF. The DNA of the CDR3 is TGTGCCAGCAGTACCAGCGGGGGGGGATACAATGAGCAGTTCTTC.

The rearrangement links TRBV27 to TRBJ1-1, with 7 positions matching TRBD1. This CDR3 is 15 amino acids long. Germline V gives CDR1 MNHEY, CDR2 SMNVEV (reference sequence). J was trimmed by 0 bases and V by 4 bases; bases with no gene match: 5. The DNA for the CDR3 is TGTGCCAGCAGTTCGTACAGGGGTATGAACACTGAAGCTTTCTTT. This gives the protein CASSSYRGMNTEAFF.

This chain links TRBV7-6 with TRBJ1-2; D may be TRBD1 (6 bases). Trimming removed 0 bases at V and 4 bases at J, with 12 bases between. The CDR3 consists of 15 residues. Germline-derived CDR1 and CDR2 are SGHVS and FNYEAQ. CDR3 nucleotide sequence: TGTGCCAGCAGCTTAGCGAGCGGGGGCGGCTATGGCTACACCTTC. Its protein is CASSLASGGGYGYTF.

The chain uses TRBV5-1 and TRBJ2-3; 11 bases map to TRBD2. Looked up from germline, CDR1 is SGHRS and CDR2 is YFSETQ. The V and J ends lost 1 base and 7 bases, in that order; junction bases with no gene match: 5. This CDR3 has 15 residues. In nucleotides, the CDR3 is TGCGCCAGCAGCTTGATTAGCGGGGGGGGAAATACGCAGTATTTT. As protein: CASSLISGGGNTQYF.

This clone was seen just once. V usage is TRBV6-4 and J usage is TRBJ1-1; D uncertain. The germline gives CDR1 MRHNA, CDR2 SNTAGT. This CDR3 has 13 residues. V lost 5 bases and J lost 6, with 13 bases in between. CDR3 coding DNA: TGTGCCAGCAGTTTCCTTCCCGGGGCTGAAGCTTTCTTT. As protein: CASSFLPGAEAFF.

The chain is built from TRBV30 and TRBJ1-3; 9 bases fit TRBD1. The CDR3 is 17 amino acids. Unmatched junction bases numbered 9, after V lost 3 bases and J lost 0 bases. Germline V lookup: CDR1 GTSNPN, CDR2 SVGIG (reference sequence). The CDR3 region is CAWSRPGQGNSGNTIYF. CDR3 nucleotide sequence: TGTGCCTGGAGCCGACCGGGACAGGGAAACTCTGGAAACACCATATATTTT.

This clone was seen just once. The rearrangement uses TRBV7-9 and TRBJ2-7, with D unclear. V was trimmed by 6 bases and J by 6 bases, leaving 18 bases between them. CDR3 size: 14 residues. Germline assignment: CDR1 SEHNR and CDR2 FQNEAQ (reference sequence). CDR3 sequence (DNA): TGTGCCAGCAGTCCCGACGGCGGCGTGCGCGAGCAGTACTTC. Translation: CASSPDGGVREQYF.

The rearrangement joins TRBV19 to TRBJ1-5; 12 nucleotides line up with TRBD1. The germline V gene encodes CDR1 LNHDA and CDR2 SQIVND (reference sequence). The CDR3 runs 17 residues. The V gene end was trimmed by 2 bases and the J gene end by 6 bases; junction bases not matched to a gene: 8. The CDR3 region is CASSIPGTGGARQPQHF. CDR3 DNA sequence: TGTGCCAGTAGTATACCCGGGACAGGGGGCGCACGTCAGCCCCAGCATTTT.

V gene TRBV7-9 combines with J gene TRBJ1-2; the D is unclear. The CDR3 has 13 residues. Trimming cost V 2 bases and J 6 bases, with 10 bases left between them. Per the germline V gene, CDR1 is SEHNR and CDR2 is FQNEAQ (reference sequence). The CDR3 here is CASSLYGGDGYTF. In nucleotides, the CDR3 is TGTGCCAGCAGCTTATATGGCGGTGATGGCTACACCTTC.

CDR3 sequence reads: CASSPGDEGNQPQHF. CDR3 bases: TGCGCCAGCAGCCCCGGGGATGAAGGGAATCAGCCCCAGCATTTT. This rearrangement joins TRBV5-1 to TRBJ1-5, with unresolved D. This CDR3 is 15 amino acids long. V dropped 4 bases and J dropped 4 bases, with 15 bases sitting between them. Germline V gene lookup returns CDR1 SGHRS and CDR2 YFSETQ.

CDR3 region: CASSDWGGTEAFF. The DNA for the CDR3 is TGTGCCAGCAGTGACTGGGGGGGCACTGAAGCTTTCTTT. This chain joins TRBV6-1 and TRBJ1-1; D perhaps matches TRBD1 (5 bases). The CDR3 covers 13 residues. The V gene's germline CDR1 is MNHNS and CDR2 SASEGT. Trimming took 3 bases from V and 4 from J, leaving 9 bases between them.

This clone appeared a single time. The rearrangement joins TRBV5-4 to TRBJ2-7, with D perhaps TRBD2 (6 bases). CDR1 is SGHNT and CDR2 is YYREEE in the germline V gene (reference sequence). V shed 4 bases and J shed 6 bases, with 17 bases lying between them. The length of the CDR3 is 14 residues. CDR3 bases: TGTGCCAGCAGCGGAAGGGCGCAGGGAGGCGAGCAGTACTTC. Amino acid sequence: CASSGRAQGGEQYF.

This clone has a single count. The sample carries other DNA sequences with the same CDR3. V gene TRBV5-1 combines with J gene TRBJ2-7; TRBD1 agrees at 8 bases. CDR1 and CDR2 from the germline V gene are SGHRS and YFSETQ. The V gene end was trimmed by 4 bases and the J gene end by 2 bases; junction bases not matched to a gene: 2. This CDR3 region has 13 residues. CDR3 nucleotide sequence: TGCGCCAGCAGCCCGGACAGGGCCTACGAGCAGTACTTC. The encoded protein is CASSPDRAYEQYF.

The chain joins TRBV27 to TRBJ2-5, with D perhaps TRBD1 (5 bases). TRBJ2-7 explains the end of the DNA better; the J call may be wrong. Per the germline V gene, CDR1 is MNHEY and CDR2 is SMNVEV (reference sequence). The CDR3 has 13 residues. The DNA of the CDR3 is TGTGCCAGCTTCTCTGGGGCCACCTACGAGCAGTACTTC. Translated, it gives CASFSGATYEQYF.

V gene TRBV5-1 combines with J gene TRBJ2-5, with D possibly being TRBD2 (6 bases). Trimming left V 4 bases short and J 5 bases short, with 18 bases between. Germline loops: CDR1 SGHRS, CDR2 YFSETQ. The CDR3 runs 15 residues. CDR3 residues: CASSHTRGLGETQYF. CDR3 nucleotide sequence: TGCGCCAGCAGCCACACCCGGGGACTCGGGGAGACCCAGTACTTC.